These 30 T cell receptor beta chains came from one sample sequenced in a study of blood T cell repertoires in COVID-19. Using immunoSEQ multiplex PCR, the repertoire was profiled, and TCRdb retains in-frame clones only, with some absent. This table has 150,000 to 200,000 clones, 75% to 90% appearing once. The sample consisted of PBMCs or T cells enriched from blood (not recorded which). The receptor set was obtained from a woman aged 18-35 years who had recovered from COVID-19.

The chain links TRBV3-1 (or the pseudogene TRBV3-2) to TRBJ2-3, with 16 nucleotides matching TRBD2. From germline, CDR1 is LGHDT and CDR2 YNNKEL (reference sequence). The trim removed 1 base at V and 4 bases at J, leaving 5 bases unmatched. This CDR3 is 18 amino acids long. The CDR3 nucleotides are TGTGCCAGCAGCCAAGGCTCCGGGACTAGCGGGAGGGCAGATACGCAGTATTTT. Residues: CASSQGSGTSGRADTQYF.

The chain couples TRBV10-3 to TRBJ2-7; D not certain. CDR1 is ENHRY and CDR2 is SYGVKD in the germline V gene. The germline V and J ends were trimmed by 2 bases and 3 bases, with 5 bases remaining between them. This CDR3 is built from 12 residues. The CDR3 region is CAISEVGYEQYF. The CDR3 bases are TGTGCCATCAGTGAGGTCGGCTACGAGCAGTACTTC.

The table lists this clone with a few counts. The J gene is TRBJ1-1, the V gene TRBV6-5; maybe TRBD1 (5 bases). The CDR3 is 13 residues long. The V end lost 5 bases, the J end lost 5 bases, and 12 bases lay between the germline ends. CDR1 and CDR2 (germline): MNHEY, SVGAGI. CDR3: CASSRRDFTEAFF. The CDR3 DNA sequence: TGTGCCAGCAGTCGCCGGGACTTTACTGAAGCTTTCTTT.

This clone was observed once. The chain links TRBV19 to TRBJ2-3; perhaps TRBD1 as D (6 bases). Trimming cost V 6 bases and J 2 bases, with 12 bases left between them. This CDR3 spans 14 amino acids. The germline V gene encodes CDR1 LNHDA and CDR2 SQIVND (reference sequence). The CDR3 loop is CASSLGQHTDTQYF. CDR3 nucleotide sequence: TGTGCCAGTAGCCTCGGACAGCACACAGATACGCAGTATTTT.

This chain uses TRBV30 with TRBJ2-2; D ambiguous. V gave up 0 bases and J gave up 4 bases, with 15 bases separating them. Looked up from germline, CDR1 is GTSNPN and CDR2 is SVGIG (reference sequence). The CDR3 spans 16 residues. The CDR3 DNA follows: TGTGCCTGGAGTGTATCTAACAGTTTATTCACCGGGGAGCTGTTTTTT. Amino acids: CAWSVSNSLFTGELFF.

The rearrangement uses TRBV11-2 and TRBJ2-7; 8 bases align to TRBD2. CDR3 length: 12 amino acids. Unmatched junction bases numbered 5, after V lost 3 bases and J lost 10 bases. CDR1 is SGHAT, CDR2 FQNNGV, per germline. The CDR3 DNA sequence: TGTGCCAGCAGCTTGCCGGGGGGGCTTCAGTACTTC. It translates to CASSLPGGLQYF.

V is TRBV28 and J is TRBJ1-4, with a tentative D call TRBD1 (6 bases). V lost 6 bases, J lost 0 bases, and 14 bases lay in between. Germline V gene data show CDR1 as MDHEN and CDR2 as SYDVKM. The CDR3 covers 16 residues. The CDR3, as DNA: TGTGCCAGCAGCTTTGACAGGTCTTCAACTAATGAAAAACTGTTTTTT. The encoded protein is CASSFDRSSTNEKLFF.

V gene TRBV27 combines with J gene TRBJ2-3; TRBD2 matches at 13 bases. V shed 6 bases and J 4 bases; nucleotides not matched to a gene: 7. CDR1 is MNHEY and CDR2 is SMNVEV in the germline V gene (reference sequence). This CDR3 comprises 16 residues. CDR3 protein: CASSLFGLAGADTQYF. The CDR3 DNA is TGTGCCAGCAGCCTCTTCGGACTAGCGGGAGCAGATACGCAGTATTTT.

The chain is built from TRBV2 and TRBJ1-6, with 7 positions matching TRBD1. V was clipped by 1 base and J by 6 bases; unmatched bases: 9. Germline lookup yields CDR1 SNHLY and CDR2 FYNNEI. The CDR3 sequence is 17 residues long. CDR3 amino acids: CASSEEGALWINSPLHF. The CDR3, as DNA: TGTGCCAGCAGTGAAGAGGGGGCATTGTGGATTAATTCACCCCTCCACTTT.

This chain joins TRBV5-1 and TRBJ1-4; possibly TRBD1 for D (6 bases). The CDR3 consists of 17 residues. Trimming shortened V by 0 bases and J by 7 bases, and 19 bases separated the two germline ends. CDR1 is SGHRS, CDR2 YFSETQ, per germline. The CDR3 loop reads CASSLGFSGVRGEKLFF. The CDR3 nucleotides read TGCGCCAGCAGCTTGGGGTTCTCAGGGGTTCGCGGTGAAAAACTGTTTTTT.

The chain has TRBV6-1 and TRBJ2-7, with D unclear. This CDR3 spans 14 amino acids. V lost 3 bases, J lost 6 bases, and 15 bases lay in between. Germline CDR1 is MNHNS and CDR2 is SASEGT. The CDR3 reads CASSDRSAVSEQYF. For the CDR3, the DNA is TGTGCCAGCAGTGACAGAAGTGCAGTAAGCGAGCAGTACTTC.

The rearrangement uses TRBV7-2 and TRBJ2-7; tentative D call: TRBD1 (6 bases). The CDR3 covers 16 residues. Germline V CDR1 and CDR2: SGHTA, FQGNSA. V lost 4 bases and J 2 bases, leaving 18 bases between the germline ends. The CDR3 region has the DNA TGTGCCAGCAGCTCCTTAACAGGGATTAAAACCTACGAGCAGTACTTC. This codes for CASSSLTGIKTYEQYF. Using reference TRBV7-2 and TRBJ2-7 for the parts outside the CDR3, the full variable domain is GAGVSQSPSNKVTEKGKDVELRCDPISGHTALYWYRQSLGQGLEFLIYFQGNSAPDKSGLPSDRFSAERTGGSVSTLTIQRTQQEDSAVYLCASSSLTGIKTYEQYFGPGTRLTVT.

V and J are TRBV6-5 and TRBJ2-7, with a possible D match to TRBD1 (6 bases). Germline V CDR1 and CDR2: MNHEY, SVGAGI. This CDR3 spans 15 amino acids. Between the trimmed V and J ends, which lost 5 bases and 4 bases, there was a span of 18 bases. In nucleotides, the CDR3 is TGTGCCAGCAGTCTCGGAGACAGGCGAGTTTACGAGCAGTACTTC. This encodes CASSLGDRRVYEQYF.

V and J are TRBV28 and TRBJ1-1, with 8 bases lining up with TRBD1. The germline gives CDR1 MDHEN, CDR2 SYDVKM. The junction had 4 bases not matched to a gene; V was cut back by 6 bases and J by 4 bases. The CDR3 length is 13 residues. The CDR3 sequence is CASREQGGTEAFF. The CDR3 DNA sequence: TGTGCCAGCAGAGAACAGGGGGGCACTGAAGCTTTCTTT.

The J gene is TRBJ1-1, the V gene TRBV7-2, with 8 bases fitting TRBD1. The CDR3 length is 14 residues. With 6 bases clipped from V and 1 base from J, the junction kept 4 bases outside the gene matches. The germline gives CDR1 SGHTA, CDR2 FQGNSA. CDR3 nucleotides: TGTGCCAGCAGGGACAGGGCTACGAACACTGAAGCTTTCTTT. It translates to CASRDRATNTEAFF.

The CDR3 loop is CAWSRPQLYGYTF. CDR3 nucleotide sequence: TGTGCCTGGAGTCGGCCACAGCTCTATGGCTACACCTTC. The chain employs TRBV30 and TRBJ1-2; D call uncertain. Trimming pared 2 bases from V and 4 bases from J, leaving 11 bases between. The CDR3 has 13 residues. In germline, CDR1 is GTSNPN, CDR2 SVGIG (reference sequence).

This clone appeared once. V is TRBV4-1 and J is TRBJ2-1, with TRBD2 as a possible D gene (6 bases). V dropped 4 bases and J dropped 7 bases, with 14 bases sitting between them. The CDR3 covers 14 residues. Germline CDR1 MGHRA, CDR2 YSYEKL. The CDR3 protein is CASSPAGRENEQFF. DNA for the CDR3: TGCGCCAGCAGCCCCGCGGGGCGGGAAAATGAGCAGTTCTTC.

The chain has TRBV6-5 and TRBJ1-3, with TRBD1 as a possible D gene (6 bases). The CDR3 covers 15 residues. Deletions cut 5 bases from V and 2 bases from J, with 13 bases between. Germline loops: CDR1 MNHEY, CDR2 SVGAGI. The CDR3 nucleotides read TGTGCCAGCAGTCCAATTCAGGGGACTGGAAACACCATATATTTT. This sequence encodes CASSPIQGTGNTIYF.

This chain uses TRBV5-1 with TRBJ2-3, with D possibly being TRBD1 (5 bases). Germline V gives CDR1 SGHRS, CDR2 YFSETQ. V was trimmed by 1 base and J by 5 bases, leaving 8 bases between them. The CDR3 covers 13 residues. Here the CDR3 reads CASSLLGLDTQYF. CDR3 coding DNA: TGCGCCAGCAGCTTGTTGGGGCTAGATACGCAGTATTTT.

The gene calls are TRBV4-1 and TRBJ2-7; 10 bases agree with TRBD2. The CDR3 sequence is 15 residues long. The germline CDR1 and CDR2 sequences are MGHRA and YSYEKL. J lost 3 bases, V lost 3 bases, and 5 bases had no gene match. The CDR3 here is CASSQGTSVGYEQYF. The CDR3 nucleotides read TGCGCCAGCAGCCAGGGGACTAGCGTAGGCTACGAGCAGTACTTC.

This clone has only one observation. V usage is TRBV5-5 and J usage is TRBJ1-6; D ambiguous. Germline CDR1 and CDR2: SGHKS and YYEKEE (reference sequence). V shed 0 bases and J shed 0 bases, with 10 bases lying between them. The CDR3 consists of 17 residues. The CDR3 region has the DNA TGTGCCAGCAGCTTGGACAGAGAAGACTCCTATAATTCACCCCTCCACTTT. The encoded protein is CASSLDREDSYNSPLHF.

The V and J genes are TRBV19 and TRBJ2-7, with TRBD2 identical over 8 bases. CDR1 is LNHDA, CDR2 SQIVND, per germline (reference sequence). With 1 base clipped from V and 6 bases from J, the junction kept 8 bases outside the gene matches. The CDR3 spans 15 residues. The CDR3 here is CASSIGSLAGFEQYF. CDR3 DNA: TGTGCCAGTAGTATAGGAAGTCTAGCGGGCTTCGAGCAGTACTTC.

The chain uses TRBV2 and TRBJ2-1; the D gene is possibly TRBD2 (6 bases). The CDR3 contains 14 residues. Trimming cost V 8 bases and J 2 bases, with 13 bases left between them. Germline assignment: CDR1 SNHLY and CDR2 FYNNEI. CDR3 nucleotides: TGTGCCAGCGGGGGACTGGCAACCTACAATGAGCAGTTCTTC. Its protein is CASGGLATYNEQFF.

This chain uses TRBV19 with TRBJ2-2; a weak D match, TRBD2 (5 bases). The germline V gene has CDR1 LNHDA and CDR2 SQIVND (reference sequence). The CDR3 spans 14 residues. Trimming pared 0 bases from V and 4 bases from J, leaving 6 bases between. CDR3 region: CASSIDRGTGELFF. For the CDR3, the DNA is TGTGCCAGTAGTATAGATCGGGGCACCGGGGAGCTGTTTTTT.

The chain has TRBV7-3 and TRBJ2-3, with TRBD2 matching over 12 bases. The germline gives CDR1 SGHTA, CDR2 FQGTGA. This CDR3 comprises 21 residues. The V gene end was trimmed by 5 bases and the J gene end by 1 base; junction bases not matched to a gene: 19. The CDR3 coding sequence is TGTGCCAGCAGCCTTAGCCCTTCACTAGCGGGAGGCCGCCGGGGCACAGATACGCAGTATTTT. Translated: CASSLSPSLAGGRRGTDTQYF.

The chain is built from TRBV5-1 and TRBJ2-7, with 13 nucleotides matching TRBD2. The ends lost 5 bases at V and 4 bases at J; junction bases unmatched: 3. This CDR3 contains 14 residues. Germline CDR1 reads SGHRS; CDR2 reads YFSETQ. CDR3 nucleotide sequence: TGCGCCAGCAGGGCGACTAGCGGGAGGTACGAGCAGTACTTC. It codes for CASRATSGRYEQYF.

The chain uses TRBV6-5 and TRBJ1-6; 7 bases line up with TRBD1. V dropped 8 bases and J dropped 7; count of bases not matched to a gene: 8. Germline CDR1 MNHEY, CDR2 SVGAGI. This CDR3 has 14 residues. The CDR3: CASRWDSQNSPLHF. The DNA of the CDR3 is TGTGCCAGCCGGTGGGACAGCCAAAATTCACCCCTCCACTTT.

The chain has TRBV11-2 and TRBJ2-1, with D possibly TRBD2 on 6 matching bases. The ends were cut back, 5 bases at V and 5 bases at J, with 16 bases in the middle. This CDR3 is built from 15 residues. Germline-derived CDR1 and CDR2 are SGHAT and FQNNGV. The CDR3 DNA sequence: TGTGCCAGCAGCCCCCCGGGACTCCCAAACAATGAGCAGTTCTTC. Encoded protein: CASSPPGLPNNEQFF.

CDR3 amino acids: CASSQVISGLAGSYNEQFF. The CDR3 nucleotides read TGTGCCAGCAGCCAAGTCATCTCGGGACTAGCGGGGTCCTACAATGAGCAGTTCTTC. The chain employs TRBV4-2 and TRBJ2-1; 13 positions match TRBD2. In germline, CDR1 is LGHNA, CDR2 YNFKEQ. V was pared by 1 base and J by 1 base, with 7 bases of the junction left unmatched. The CDR3 has 19 residues.

The rearrangement joins TRBV7-9 to TRBJ2-3; D uncertain. CDR1 is SEHNR, CDR2 FQNEAQ, per germline (reference sequence). Trimming removed 4 bases at V and 2 bases at J, with 16 bases between. This CDR3 has 16 residues. The CDR3 spells CASSSPRVGSTDTQYF. For the CDR3, the DNA is TGTGCCAGCAGCTCCCCACGGGTTGGGTCCACAGATACGCAGTATTTT.